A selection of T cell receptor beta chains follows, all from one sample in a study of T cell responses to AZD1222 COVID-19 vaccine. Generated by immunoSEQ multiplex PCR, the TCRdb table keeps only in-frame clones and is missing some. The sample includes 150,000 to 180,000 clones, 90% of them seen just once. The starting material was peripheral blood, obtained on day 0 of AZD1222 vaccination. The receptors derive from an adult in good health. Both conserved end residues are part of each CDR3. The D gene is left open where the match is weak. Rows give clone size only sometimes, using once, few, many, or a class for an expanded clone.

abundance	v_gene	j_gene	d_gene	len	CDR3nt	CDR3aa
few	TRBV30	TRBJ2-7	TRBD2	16	TGTGCCTACCCGACTCGGACTAGCGGGGGATCCTACGAGCAGTACTTC	CAYPTRTSGGSYEQYF
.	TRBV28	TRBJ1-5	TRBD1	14	TGTGCCAGCACTCAACAGGGGGAAAATCAGCCCCAGCATTTT	CASTQQGENQPQHF
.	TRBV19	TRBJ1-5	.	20	TGTGCCAGTAGTAAGGGGTACCCCCCTCCAGGGTTACAGGCAGGACAGCCCCAGCATTTT	CASSKGYPPPGLQAGQPQHF
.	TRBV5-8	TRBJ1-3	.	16	TGTGCCAGCAGCTTGGAACAACTATCTGAGGGGAACACCATATATTTT	CASSLEQLSEGNTIYF
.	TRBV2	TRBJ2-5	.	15	TGTGCCAGCAGTGAAGGGTGGATAGGGCGAGAGACCCAGTACTTC	CASSEGWIGRETQYF
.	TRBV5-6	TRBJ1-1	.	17	TGTGCCAGCAGCTTAATAACAGGGTGGAGGATGAACGCTGAAGCTTTCTTT	CASSLITGWRMNAEAFF
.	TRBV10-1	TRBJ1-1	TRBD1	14	TGCGCCAGCAGCGGAGACAGGGTAAACACTGAAGCTTTCTTT	CASSGDRVNTEAFF
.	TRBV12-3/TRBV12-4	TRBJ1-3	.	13	TGTGCCAGCAGTATCCTCGTTGGAAACACCATATATTTT	CASSILVGNTIYF
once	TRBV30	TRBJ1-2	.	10	TGTGCTTTCCGACAGGTTGGCTACACCTTC	CAFRQVGYTF
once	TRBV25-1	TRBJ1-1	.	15	TGTGCCAGCAGTGAATACGGCCCTAGCGGCGCTGAAGCTTTCTTT	CASSEYGPSGAEAFF
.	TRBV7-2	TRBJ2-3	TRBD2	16	TGTGCCAGCAGCACTAGCGGGGGCGGGAGGGCAGATACGCAGTATTTT	CASSTSGGGRADTQYF
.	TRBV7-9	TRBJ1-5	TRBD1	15	TGTGCCAGCAGCCCCGACAGGGGGGGTAATCAGCCCCAGCATTTT	CASSPDRGGNQPQHF
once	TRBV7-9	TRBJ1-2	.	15	TGTGCCAGCAGCTCGTCAGGGGAAGTAAGAGGTGGCTACACCTTC	CASSSSGEVRGGYTF
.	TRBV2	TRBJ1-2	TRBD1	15	TGTGCCAGCAGTGAACGCAGGGGGAGCAGGGACGGCTACACCTTC	CASSERRGSRDGYTF
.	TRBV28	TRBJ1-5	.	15	TGTGCCAGCAGTGCCCCCCCCAGGGGAGGTCAGCCCCAGCATTTT	CASSAPPRGGQPQHF
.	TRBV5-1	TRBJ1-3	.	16	TGCGCCAGCAGCTTGAAGGGGACCAGCTCTGGAAACACCATATATTTT	CASSLKGTSSGNTIYF
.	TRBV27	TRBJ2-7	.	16	TGTGCCAGCAGCTCTCTCAGGGGAGGGGACTCCTACGAGCAGTACTTC	CASSSLRGGDSYEQYF